These 20 T cell receptor beta chains originate from one sample sequenced in a study of blood T cell repertoires in COVID-19. The assay was immunoSEQ multiplex PCR, and TCRdb's table has in-frame clones only and misses some. This sample has about 250,000 clones; about four fifths occur once, and the top ten carry roughly 10%. The material sequenced was peripheral blood. The receptor set was obtained from an elderly man with acute or convalescent COVID-19.

The genes are TRBV19 and TRBJ1-2, with 7 bases identical to TRBD1. The CDR3 extends over 13 amino acids. Trimming took 6 bases from V and 7 from J; bases not matched to a gene: 8. Germline CDR1 LNHDA, CDR2 SQIVND (reference sequence). CDR3 coding DNA: TGTGCCAGTAGGTCGGCAGGGGGACGTGGCTACACCTTC. Residues: CASRSAGGRGYTF.

This chain uses TRBV25-1 with TRBJ2-2; a weak D match, TRBD2 (5 bases). The germline V and J ends were trimmed by 1 base and 6 bases, with 6 bases remaining between them. The CDR3 extends over 13 amino acids. Germline V gene sequence: CDR1 MGHDK, CDR2 SYGVNS. The CDR3 spells CASSESGSGELFF. Here the CDR3 DNA reads TGTGCCAGCAGTGAATCGGGGTCCGGGGAGCTGTTTTTT.

The CDR3 DNA reads TGTGCCATCAGCCACGAGGAATATCAGCCCCAGCATTTT. As protein: CAISHEEYQPQHF. The chain uses TRBV10-3 and TRBJ1-5; no clear D. Trimming took off 6 bases at V and 5 bases at J, with 11 bases between the two ends. Germline CDR1 is ENHRY and CDR2 is SYGVKD. The CDR3 totals 13 residues.

V and J are TRBV19 and TRBJ1-5; tentatively, D is TRBD1 (5 bases). The ends were cut back, 2 bases at V and 2 bases at J, with 13 bases in the middle. Germline CDR1 is LNHDA and CDR2 is SQIVND (reference sequence). The CDR3 has 16 amino acids. The CDR3 protein is CASSIPGTGGNQPQHF. CDR3 bases: TGTGCCAGTAGTATACCCGGGACTGGGGGCAATCAGCCCCAGCATTTT.

J is TRBJ2-2 and V is TRBV11-3; D unresolved. The CDR3 has 12 amino acids. Germline CDR1 and CDR2: SGHNT and YENEEA. V was cut by 4 bases and J by 3 bases, with 3 bases left in between. The CDR3 sequence: CASSSYTGELFF. CDR3 DNA: TGTGCCAGCAGCTCCTACACCGGGGAGCTGTTTTTT. The full variable domain, rest sourced from reference TRBV11-3 and TRBJ2-2, is EAGVVQSPRYKIIEKKQPVAFWCNPISGHNTLYWYLQNLGQGPELLIRYENEEAVDDSQLPKDRFSAERLKGVDSTLKIQPAELGDSAVYLCASSSYTGELFFGEGSRLTVL.

The rearrangement uses TRBV28 and TRBJ1-4, with D possibly being TRBD1 (6 bases). This CDR3 spans 13 amino acids. Trimming cost V 8 bases and J 5 bases, with 12 bases left between them. Germline-derived CDR1 and CDR2 are MDHEN and SYDVKM. The DNA for the CDR3 is TGTGCCAGCGTTAAGGGGGGGAATGAAAAACTGTTTTTT. Amino acid sequence: CASVKGGNEKLFF.

The chain links TRBV5-6 to TRBJ1-3; 8 nucleotides agree with TRBD1. Germline CDR1 reads SGHDT; CDR2 reads YYEEEE. The CDR3 sequence is 16 residues long. V trimming: 5 bases; J trimming: 2 bases; junction bases outside the gene matches: 9. The CDR3 DNA reads TGTGCCAGCAGACCCGGACAGGGACAGGCTGGAAACACCATATATTTT. Translating it yields CASRPGQGQAGNTIYF.

The sample holds one count of this clone. CDR3 loop: CASSPGGSSYEQYF. The CDR3 coding sequence is TGTGCCAGCAGCCCAGGGGGGAGCTCCTACGAGCAGTACTTC. The rearrangement joins TRBV3-1 (or the pseudogene TRBV3-2) to TRBJ2-7; perhaps TRBD1 as D (7 bases). CDR1 is LGHDT and CDR2 is YNNKEL in the germline V gene (reference sequence). Trimming removed 4 bases at V and 0 bases at J, with 10 bases between. There are 14 residues in the CDR3.

The chain recombines TRBV24-1 with TRBJ1-1; TRBD1 agrees at 8 bases. Germline V gene lookup returns CDR1 KGHDR and CDR2 SFDVKD. J was trimmed by 1 base and V by 4 bases; bases with no gene match: 4. This CDR3 is 15 amino acids long. This CDR3 is CATSDNRGGNTEAFF. DNA for the CDR3: TGTGCCACCAGTGACAACAGGGGGGGGAACACTGAAGCTTTCTTT.

This chain connects TRBV6-2 or TRBV6-3 to TRBJ2-5; D is perhaps TRBD2 (6 bases). V was shortened by 4 bases and J by 4 bases, with 13 bases between the two germline ends. Germline assignment: CDR1 MNHEY and CDR2 SVGEGT. The CDR3 extends over 14 amino acids. CDR3 sequence: CASSLAVWIETQYF. Here the CDR3 DNA reads TGTGCCAGCAGTTTAGCGGTCTGGATAGAGACCCAGTACTTC.

V gene TRBV6-5 combines with J gene TRBJ1-1; TRBD1 matches at 7 bases. CDR3 length: 15 amino acids. CDR1 is MNHEY, CDR2 SVGAGI, per germline. V shed 5 bases and J 6 bases; nucleotides not matched to a gene: 12. In nucleotides, the CDR3 is TGTGCCAGCAGTAAACCGACAGGGAGCGGTTCTGAAGCTTTCTTT. Its protein product is CASSKPTGSGSEAFF.

V gene TRBV5-4 combines with J gene TRBJ2-2, with D possibly matching TRBD2 (6 bases). CDR1 is SGHNT, CDR2 YYREEE, per germline (reference sequence). The V end was cut by 1 base, the J end by 4 bases, with 23 bases between. The CDR3 is 19 residues long. The CDR3 nucleotides are TGTGCCAGCAGCTTGATCGTCGGCCGAGGGAGGACGGCCACCGGGGAGCTGTTTTTT. It encodes CASSLIVGRGRTATGELFF.

The rearrangement links TRBV5-1 to TRBJ2-3; 9 bases match TRBD1. J gave up 1 base and V 3 bases, and 3 bases lay outside the gene matches. Germline V lookup: CDR1 SGHRS, CDR2 YFSETQ. CDR3 size: 15 residues. The CDR3 spells CASSWGTGRTDTQYF. CDR3 in DNA: TGCGCCAGCAGCTGGGGGACAGGGCGCACAGATACGCAGTATTTT.

This chain connects TRBV7-2 to TRBJ1-2; D is unresolved. This CDR3 has 14 amino acids. Germline assignment: CDR1 SGHTA and CDR2 FQGNSA. V lost 3 bases and J 3 bases, leaving 11 bases between the germline ends. CDR3 DNA: TGTGCCAGCAGCTTCAGTCAGGAGGACTATGGCTACACCTTC. It yields the protein CASSFSQEDYGYTF.

This clone was detected only once. Here the CDR3 reads CAISDGSGGGTDTQYF. Written as DNA, the CDR3 is TGTGCCATCAGTGATGGTAGCGGGGGGGGCACAGATACGCAGTATTTT. This sequence joins TRBV10-3 and TRBJ2-3; TRBD2 agrees at 11 bases. V trimming: 3 bases; J trimming: 1 base; junction bases outside the gene matches: 3. The CDR3 has 16 residues. CDR1 is ENHRY and CDR2 is SYGVKD in the germline V gene.

CDR3 sequence reads: CASSLLGGKDTQYF. CDR3 sequence (DNA): TGCGCCAGCAGCTTGTTGGGGGGGAAGGATACGCAGTATTTT. The chain has TRBV5-1 and TRBJ2-3, with 7 bases identical to TRBD2. The germline V gene encodes CDR1 SGHRS and CDR2 YFSETQ. The junction had 5 bases not matched to a gene; V was cut back by 1 base and J by 6 bases. The CDR3 runs to 14 residues.

The gene calls are TRBV9 and TRBJ2-1; no clear D gene. CDR3 length equals 15 residues. V was clipped by 0 bases and J by 3 bases, with 10 bases between them. Germline V CDR1 and CDR2: SGDLS, YYNGEE. The CDR3 DNA reads as TGTGCCAGCAGCGTAGCAGCGCAGCTCTACAATGAGCAGTTCTTC. Its protein product is CASSVAAQLYNEQFF.

This clone was detected a few times. J is TRBJ1-4 and V is TRBV7-2; D remains ambiguous. CDR1 is SGHTA, CDR2 FQGNSA, per germline. The germline V and J ends were trimmed by 3 bases and 0 bases, with 8 bases remaining between them. The length of the CDR3 is 15 residues. The CDR3 DNA sequence: TGTGCCAGCAGCTTGCGAGCGGCAACTAATGAAAAACTGTTTTTT. Translation gives CASSLRAATNEKLFF.

The J gene is TRBJ1-6, the V gene TRBV2; possible D gene TRBD1, 5 bases. The germline V gene has CDR1 SNHLY and CDR2 FYNNEI. V lost 8 bases to trimming and J lost 2 bases, with 19 bases between them. The CDR3 has 17 amino acids. Here the CDR3 DNA reads TGTGCCAGCCTCCAGTGGGCAGGGCCAACCTATAATTCACCCCTCCACTTT. Amino acids: CASLQWAGPTYNSPLHF.

The rearrangement links TRBV28 to TRBJ2-7, with a tentative D call TRBD2 (6 bases). The germline gives CDR1 MDHEN, CDR2 SYDVKM. The CDR3 loop spans 14 amino acids. V lost 6 bases and J lost 3, with 15 bases in between. In DNA form, the CDR3 reads TGTGCCAGCAGGGAGGGACGGGACGGCTACGAGCAGTACTTC. Translation gives CASREGRDGYEQYF.